These 13 T cell receptor beta chains originate from one sample sequenced in a study of blood T cell repertoires in COVID-19. Clones were sequenced by immunoSEQ multiplex PCR, and TCRdb holds only the in-frame ones, with some missing. The data hold 150,000 or so clones, with 79% observed a single time. The sequenced sample was peripheral blood. The receptor source for this set is a woman aged 55-69 years with COVID-19, enrolled during active disease.

In its sample, this clone was seen many times. This sequence joins TRBV28 and TRBJ1-4; the D gene is possibly TRBD1 (6 bases). The V end lost 5 bases, the J end lost 4 bases, and 11 bases lay between the germline ends. Per germline, CDR1 MDHEN and CDR2 SYDVKM. The CDR3 sequence is 14 residues long. The DNA of the CDR3 is TGTGCCAGCAGTGCACAGGGTGGTAATGAAAAACTGTTTTTT. It is translated as CASSAQGGNEKLFF.

The chain carries TRBV6-1 and TRBJ2-3; weak D call: TRBD1 (5 bases). The J call may be in error: the DNA end matches TRBJ1-5 better. The CDR3 consists of 11 residues. CDR1 MNHNS and CDR2 SASEGT come from the germline V gene. This chain's CDR3 is CASSEVGAQHF. CDR3 nucleotides: TGTGCCAGCAGTGAAGTGGGGGCCCAGCATTTT.

V usage is TRBV11-2 and J usage is TRBJ2-2; the match to TRBD2 covers 11 bases. Germline V gives CDR1 SGHAT, CDR2 FQNNGV. Trimming at V came to 5 bases and at J to 0 bases, leaving 5 bases not matched to a gene. This CDR3 has 17 residues. The CDR3 region is CASSLRTSGPNTGELFF. The CDR3 region has the DNA TGTGCCAGCAGCCTTAGGACTAGCGGGCCGAACACCGGGGAGCTGTTTTTT.

V is TRBV28 and J is TRBJ2-7, with 9 bases aligning to TRBD1. CDR3 length: 13 residues. V dropped 5 bases and J dropped 4; count of bases not matched to a gene: 3. CDR1 is MDHEN and CDR2 is SYDVKM in the germline V gene. The CDR3 loop is CASSGTGRYEQYV. The CDR3 nucleotides are TGTGCCAGCAGTGGGACAGGGAGGTACGAGCAGTACGTC.

The V and J genes are TRBV11-2 and TRBJ1-1, with D perhaps TRBD1 (5 bases). The CDR3 contains 15 residues. CDR1 is SGHAT and CDR2 is FQNNGV in the germline V gene. Deletions cut 4 bases from V and 4 bases from J, with 16 bases between. The CDR3 spells CASSYPMTVSTEAFF. The DNA for the CDR3 is TGTGCCAGCAGCTACCCTATGACAGTATCCACTGAAGCTTTCTTT.

V and J are TRBV3-1 (or the pseudogene TRBV3-2) and TRBJ1-1; TRBD1 agrees at 11 bases. The J segment lost 4 bases and the V segment lost 4 bases, leaving 14 bases of the junction unmatched. The CDR3 has 18 residues. Germline V gene sequence: CDR1 LGHDT, CDR2 YNNKEL (reference sequence). The DNA of the CDR3 is TGTGCCAGCAGCCCCCCAACCTCCGGGACAGGGGGGATCACTGAAGCTTTCTTT. It is translated as CASSPPTSGTGGITEAFF.

V is TRBV7-9 and J is TRBJ1-5, with D tentatively TRBD1 (6 bases). The CDR3 runs 13 residues. Deletions cut 4 bases from V and 12 bases from J, with 16 bases between. Germline CDR1 is SEHNR and CDR2 is FQNEAQ (reference sequence). CDR3 amino acids: CASSSGAGLSQHF. CDR3 DNA: TGTGCCAGCAGCTCAGGGGCCGGATTAAGCCAGCATTTT.

The CDR3 sequence is CASSLGTSGRRVGGELFF. In DNA, the CDR3 is TGTGCCAGCAGCCTGGGGACTAGCGGGAGGAGAGTGGGCGGGGAGCTGTTTTTT. The chain joins TRBV9 to TRBJ2-2; 15 bases are shared with TRBD2. The CDR3 covers 18 residues. The V and J ends lost 4 bases and 7 bases, in that order; junction bases with no gene match: 11. Germline CDR1 reads SGDLS; CDR2 reads YYNGEE.

This clone was seen only once. This sequence joins TRBV6-5 and TRBJ1-4; 10 nucleotides agree with TRBD1. This CDR3 is 14 amino acids long. V lost 6 bases, J lost 5 bases, and 3 bases stayed unmatched. Germline V CDR1 and CDR2: MNHEY, SVGAGI. The CDR3 here is CASRLTGGNEKLFF. CDR3 bases: TGTGCCAGCAGGTTGACAGGGGGCAATGAAAAACTGTTTTTT.

This clone was detected once. CDR3 DNA sequence: TGTGCCAGCAGCTCGCACAGGGGGACAGATACGCAGTATTTT. It codes for CASSSHRGTDTQYF. The J gene is TRBJ2-3, the V gene TRBV7-9, with 8 bases identical to TRBD1. The CDR3 is 14 residues long. V lost 4 bases to trimming and J lost 3 bases; unmatched junction nucleotides: 3. Germline CDR1 SEHNR, CDR2 FQNEAQ (reference sequence).

A single count supports this clone. The chain combines TRBV6-5 with TRBJ2-3, with 7 bases fitting TRBD1. CDR1 and CDR2 from the germline V gene are MNHEY and SVGAGI. Trimming removed 6 bases from V and 2 bases from J; junction bases left unmatched: 8. The CDR3 spans 15 residues. The CDR3 loop is CASRGPGQNTDTQYF. The CDR3, as DNA: TGTGCCAGCAGGGGGCCGGGACAGAACACAGATACGCAGTATTTT.

A single count supports this clone. The chain carries TRBV28 and TRBJ1-6, with D unclear. The CDR3 runs to 14 residues. Per the germline V gene, CDR1 is MDHEN and CDR2 is SYDVKM. Trimming stripped 6 bases from V and 6 bases from J, with 12 bases between. As DNA, the CDR3 is TGTGCCAGCAGCCTCAGGCAGAGTAATTCACCCCTCCACTTT. Translation gives CASSLRQSNSPLHF.

The V gene is TRBV5-1, the J gene TRBJ1-1; D call uncertain. CDR3 length equals 14 residues. In germline, CDR1 is SGHRS, CDR2 YFSETQ. Trimming removed 4 bases from V and 4 bases from J, with 14 bases in between. CDR3 protein: CASSQDFGGTEAFF. CDR3 DNA sequence: TGCGCCAGCAGCCAGGACTTTGGCGGCACTGAAGCTTTCTTT.